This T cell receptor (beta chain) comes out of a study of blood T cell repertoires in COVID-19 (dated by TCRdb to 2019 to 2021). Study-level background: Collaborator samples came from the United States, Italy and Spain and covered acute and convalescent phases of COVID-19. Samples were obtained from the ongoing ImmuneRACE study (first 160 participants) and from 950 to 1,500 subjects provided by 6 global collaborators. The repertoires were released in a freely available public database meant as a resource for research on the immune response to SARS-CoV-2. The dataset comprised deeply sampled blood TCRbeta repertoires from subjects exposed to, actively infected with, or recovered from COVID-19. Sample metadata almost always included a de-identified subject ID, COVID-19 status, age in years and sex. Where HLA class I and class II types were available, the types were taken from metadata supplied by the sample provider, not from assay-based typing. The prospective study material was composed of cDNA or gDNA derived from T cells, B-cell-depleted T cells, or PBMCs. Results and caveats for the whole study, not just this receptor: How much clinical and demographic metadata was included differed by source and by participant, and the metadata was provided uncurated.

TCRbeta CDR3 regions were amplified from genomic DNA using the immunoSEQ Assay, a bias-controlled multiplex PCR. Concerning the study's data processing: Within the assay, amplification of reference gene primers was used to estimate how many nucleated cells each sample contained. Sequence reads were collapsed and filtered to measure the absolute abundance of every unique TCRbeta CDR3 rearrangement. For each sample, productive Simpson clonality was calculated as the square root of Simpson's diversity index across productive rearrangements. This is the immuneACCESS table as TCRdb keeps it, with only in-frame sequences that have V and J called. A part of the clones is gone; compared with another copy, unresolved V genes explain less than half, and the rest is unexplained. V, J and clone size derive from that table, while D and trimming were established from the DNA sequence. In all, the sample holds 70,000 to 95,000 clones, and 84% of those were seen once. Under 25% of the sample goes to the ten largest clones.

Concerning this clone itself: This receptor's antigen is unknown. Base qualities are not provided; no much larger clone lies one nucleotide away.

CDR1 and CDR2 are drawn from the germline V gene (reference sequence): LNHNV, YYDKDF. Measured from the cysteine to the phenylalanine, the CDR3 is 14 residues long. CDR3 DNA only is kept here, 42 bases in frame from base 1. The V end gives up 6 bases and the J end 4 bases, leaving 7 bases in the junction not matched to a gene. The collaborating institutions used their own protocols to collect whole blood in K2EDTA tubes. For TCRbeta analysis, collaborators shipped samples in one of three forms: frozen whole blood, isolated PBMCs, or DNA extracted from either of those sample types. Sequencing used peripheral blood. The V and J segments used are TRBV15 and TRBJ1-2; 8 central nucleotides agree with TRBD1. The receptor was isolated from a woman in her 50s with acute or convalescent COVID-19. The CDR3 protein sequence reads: CATSPGQEGYGYTF. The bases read TGTGCCACCAGTCCGGGACAGGAAGGCTATGGCTACACCTTC.